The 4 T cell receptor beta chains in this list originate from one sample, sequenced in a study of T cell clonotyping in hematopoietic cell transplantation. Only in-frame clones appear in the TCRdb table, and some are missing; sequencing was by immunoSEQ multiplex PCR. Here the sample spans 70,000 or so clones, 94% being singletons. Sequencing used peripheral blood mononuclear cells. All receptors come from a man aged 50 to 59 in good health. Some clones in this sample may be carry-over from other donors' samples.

This CDR3 reads CASSSQGAGANVLTF. The CDR3 bases are TGCGCCAGCAGCTCACAGGGCGCTGGGGCCAACGTCCTGACTTTC. This chain joins TRBV5-1 and TRBJ2-6; D possibly corresponds to TRBD1 (6 bases). This CDR3 has 15 residues. Germline loops: CDR1 SGHRS, CDR2 YFSETQ. Trimming removed 3 bases from V and 2 bases from J, with 9 bases in between.

Written as DNA, the CDR3 is TGCGCCAGCAGCTTAGGACAGAAAGATGGCTACACCTTC. It is translated as CASSLGQKDGYTF. The gene calls are TRBV5-1 and TRBJ1-2; TRBD1 is a possible D gene (6 bases). This CDR3 has 13 residues. Germline CDR1 reads SGHRS; CDR2 reads YFSETQ. V was pared by 2 bases and J by 6 bases, with 11 bases between. Variable domain in full (rest from reference TRBV5-1 and TRBJ1-2): KAGVTQTPRYLIKTRGQQVTLSCSPISGHRSVSWYQQTPGQGLQFLFEYFSETQRNKGNFPGRFSGRQFSNSRSEMNVSTLELGDSALYLCASSLGQKDGYTFGSGTRLTVV.

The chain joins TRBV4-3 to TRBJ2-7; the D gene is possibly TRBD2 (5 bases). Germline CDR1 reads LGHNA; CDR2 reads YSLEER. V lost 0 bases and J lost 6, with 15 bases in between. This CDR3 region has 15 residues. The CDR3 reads CASSQDITRSGEQYF. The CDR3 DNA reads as TGCGCCAGCAGCCAAGATATCACTAGATCGGGCGAGCAGTACTTC.

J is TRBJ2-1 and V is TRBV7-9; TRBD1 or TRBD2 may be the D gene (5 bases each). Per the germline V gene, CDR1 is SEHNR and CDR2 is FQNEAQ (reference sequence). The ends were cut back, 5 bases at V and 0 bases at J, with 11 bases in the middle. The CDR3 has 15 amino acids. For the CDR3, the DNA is TGTGCCAGCAGCCCACGGGACGTCTCCTACAATGAGCAGTTCTTC. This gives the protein CASSPRDVSYNEQFF.